These 28 T cell receptor beta chains came from one sample sequenced in a study of T cell repertoires in cytomegalovirus infection. What these receptors recognize is not known. TCRdb re-called the reads with MiXCR, one entry per CDR3 protein. The data contain a few hundred thousand distinct CDR3 sequences, around 35% of them singletons. Sequenced here: cultured PBMCs, sampled from culture after CMV antigen stimulation. These TCRs come from a human donor in good health (CMV status not recorded). Some clones in this sample may be carry-over from other donors' samples.

Only a few counts were recorded for this clonotype. The V call is TRBV7-2, the J call TRBJ1-2; no reliable D call. The germline V gene encodes CDR1 SGHTA and CDR2 FQGNSA. The CDR3 covers 13 residues. V was trimmed by 5 bases and J by 8 bases, leaving 15 bases between them. CDR3 residues: CASSLTELGGYTF. CDR3 DNA sequence: TGTGCCAGCAGCCTGACCGAACTCGGGGGCTACACCTTC.

The V call is TRBV10-1, the J call TRBJ1-1; 7 positions match TRBD1. The germline CDR1 and CDR2 sequences are WNHNN and SYGVQD (reference sequence). CDR3 length: 17 amino acids. V was clipped by 7 bases and J by 6 bases; unmatched bases: 20. The chain's CDR3 is CASTLGGGGSWNPEAFF. CDR3 bases: TGCGCCAGCACCCTAGGTGGAGGGGGCTCGTGGAATCCTGAAGCTTTCTTT.

V is TRBV7-2 and J is TRBJ1-4, with TRBD1 as a possible D gene (6 bases). Germline V gene data show CDR1 as SGHTA and CDR2 as FQGNSA. The CDR3 extends over 15 amino acids. Trimming stripped 4 bases from V and 1 base from J, with 10 bases between. The CDR3 protein is CASSSGGRTNEKLFF. The DNA of the CDR3 is TGTGCCAGCAGCTCCGGGGGGCGAACTAATGAAAAACTGTTTTTT. Drawing the rest from reference TRBV7-2 and TRBJ1-4, the complete variable domain is GAGVSQSPSNKVTEKGKDVELRCDPISGHTALYWYRQSLGQGLEFLIYFQGNSAPDKSGLPSDRFSAERTGGSVSTLTIQRTQQEDSAVYLCASSSGGRTNEKLFFGSGTQLSVL.

This clonotype was seen only a few times. V and J are TRBV19 and TRBJ1-4; 11 nucleotides align to TRBD1. CDR1 and CDR2 from the germline V gene are LNHDA and SQIVND (reference sequence). Germline trimming cut 6 bases from V and 8 bases from J; bases unmatched to any gene: 8. This CDR3 region has 15 residues. The CDR3 region is CASRKPGQGEEKLFF. For the CDR3, the DNA is TGTGCCAGTAGAAAACCGGGACAGGGGGAAGAAAAACTGTTTTTT.

This clonotype was found many times. The chain couples TRBV24-1 to TRBJ2-5, with a possible D match to TRBD2 (5 bases). V was pared by 4 bases and J by 2 bases, with 13 bases between. The CDR3 spans 15 residues. Germline lookup yields CDR1 KGHDR and CDR2 SFDVKD. Written as DNA, the CDR3 is TGTGCCACCAGTGACCCTCGAGGGCCACAAGAGACCCAGTACTTC. Protein product: CATSDPRGPQETQYF.

The sample holds a few counts of this clonotype. The chain is built from TRBV6-6 and TRBJ2-3; 9 bases map to TRBD1. The germline CDR1 and CDR2 sequences are MNHNY and SVGAGI (reference sequence). This CDR3 is built from 15 residues. After removal of 4 bases from V and 4 bases from J, the junction contained 6 bases not matched to a gene. This chain's CDR3 is CASSSPGQGSDTQYF. The CDR3 DNA sequence: TGTGCCAGCAGTTCTCCGGGACAGGGTTCAGATACGCAGTATTTT.

Many counts were recorded for this clonotype. The chain has TRBV7-2 and TRBJ2-1, with 9 bases identical to TRBD1. The CDR3 runs to 19 residues. The ends lost 6 bases at V and 1 base at J; junction bases unmatched: 16. From germline, CDR1 is SGHTA and CDR2 FQGNSA. The CDR3 DNA sequence: TGTGCCAGCAGTAGAGAGGGACAGGGACTTTATACTTCCTACAATGAGCAGTTCTTC. Encoded protein: CASSREGQGLYTSYNEQFF.

The J gene is TRBJ1-2, the V gene TRBV2; TRBD1 agrees at 8 bases. The CDR3 is 15 residues long. V lost 4 bases, J lost 4 bases, and 8 bases stayed unmatched. Germline V gene sequence: CDR1 SNHLY, CDR2 FYNNEI. The chain's CDR3 is CASSGDRGRSYGYTF. DNA for the CDR3: TGTGCCAGCAGTGGAGACAGGGGAAGGTCCTATGGCTACACCTTC.

The rearrangement uses TRBV4-1 and TRBJ2-2; 7 bases agree with TRBD1. Germline CDR1 and CDR2: MGHRA and YSYEKL. This CDR3 region has 15 residues. After removal of 4 bases from V and 6 bases from J, the junction contained 8 bases not matched to a gene. CDR3 sequence: CASSPGDRVAGELFF. Here the CDR3 DNA reads TGCGCCAGCAGCCCCGGCGACAGGGTAGCCGGGGAGCTGTTTTTT.

This chain uses TRBV7-2 with TRBJ2-6, with D hard to call. V lost 3 bases and J lost 0, with 18 bases in between. This CDR3 has 19 amino acids. Germline assignment: CDR1 SGHTA and CDR2 FQGNSA. This CDR3 reads CASSFRYRNSYSGANVLTF. CDR3 coding DNA: TGTGCCAGCAGCTTTCGATACCGGAATAGTTACTCTGGGGCCAACGTCCTGACTTTC.

This chain joins TRBV7-2 and TRBJ2-7; D remains ambiguous. The V and J ends lost 1 base and 3 bases respectively, with 13 bases between them. This CDR3 has 15 residues. Germline V gives CDR1 SGHTA, CDR2 FQGNSA. The CDR3 sequence: CASSLVGQRDYEQYV. Here the CDR3 DNA reads TGTGCCAGCAGCTTAGTCGGGCAGCGCGACTACGAGCAGTACGTC.

A single count supports this clonotype. The genes are TRBV30 and TRBJ2-1, with a tentative D call TRBD2 (6 bases). Deletions cut 3 bases from V and 4 bases from J, with 10 bases between. Germline V lookup: CDR1 GTSNPN, CDR2 SVGIG (reference sequence). The CDR3 is 13 residues long. CDR3 loop: CAWRIREYNEQFF. In DNA form, the CDR3 reads TGTGCCTGGAGGATACGGGAGTACAATGAGCAGTTCTTC.

There are many counts of this clonotype. The chain combines TRBV7-3 with TRBJ2-1; 8 bases fit TRBD2. CDR3 length: 16 amino acids. J lost 2 bases, V lost 5 bases, and 8 bases had no gene match. The germline V gene has CDR1 SGHTA and CDR2 FQGTGA. CDR3 DNA sequence: TGTGCCAGCAGCACCCTGGGAGCGGGAGCCTACAATGAGCAGTTCTTC. This gives the protein CASSTLGAGAYNEQFF.

This clonotype was counted only a few times. The rearrangement joins TRBV12-3 or TRBV12-4 to TRBJ2-1; the D gene is possibly TRBD2 (6 bases). Trimming cost V 6 bases and J 2 bases, with 20 bases left between them. This CDR3 is built from 17 residues. CDR3 in amino acids: CASSLRSRETAYNEQFF. CDR3 coding DNA: TGTGCCAGCAGCCTCCGATCCCGGGAGACCGCCTACAATGAGCAGTTCTTC.

In this sample, this clonotype turned up a few times. V and J are TRBV13 and TRBJ2-5; possibly TRBD2 for D (6 bases). The CDR3 extends over 16 amino acids. The V end was cut by 5 bases, the J end by 1 base, with 17 bases between. The germline gives CDR1 PRHDT, CDR2 FYEKMQ (reference sequence). The CDR3 bases are TGTGCCAGCAGCCGATATGGATCCGGGAGCCAAGAGACCCAGTACTTC. Amino acid sequence: CASSRYGSGSQETQYF.

The gene calls are TRBV12-3 or TRBV12-4 and TRBJ2-7; D gene uncertain. The CDR3 has 13 residues. V was cut by 4 bases and J by 4 bases, with 11 bases left in between. The CDR3 region has the DNA TGTGCCAGCAGTTCGGCCCAGAGGTACGAGCAGTACTTC. It translates to CASSSAQRYEQYF.

The rearrangement uses TRBV7-2 and TRBJ2-1; 7 bases line up with TRBD1. The length of the CDR3 is 13 residues. The V and J ends lost 3 bases and 9 bases, in that order; junction bases with no gene match: 5. From germline, CDR1 is SGHTA and CDR2 FQGNSA. The CDR3 DNA sequence: TGTGCCAGCAGCTTTGACAGGGTTGGTGAGCAGTTCTTC. Amino acids: CASSFDRVGEQFF.

The chain is built from TRBV6-5 and TRBJ1-3; D unresolved. Trimming removed 5 bases from V and 1 base from J, with 15 bases in between. Germline loops: CDR1 MNHEY, CDR2 SVGAGI. CDR3 length: 16 residues. The CDR3 DNA is TGTGCCAGCAGTGGGGAGAGGTCCCCTTCTGGAAACACCATATATTTT. It translates to CASSGERSPSGNTIYF.

The chain links TRBV6-5 to TRBJ2-3; TRBD2 agrees at 14 bases. V lost 1 base to trimming and J lost 6 bases; unmatched junction nucleotides: 6. The CDR3 length is 17 residues. CDR1 is MNHEY and CDR2 is SVGAGI in the germline V gene. The CDR3 sequence is CASSYFRLAGGPDTQYF. The CDR3 coding sequence is TGTGCCAGCAGTTACTTTCGACTAGCGGGAGGGCCGGATACGCAGTATTTT.

This chain links TRBV14 with TRBJ2-3; 8 bases match TRBD2. Germline V lookup: CDR1 SGHDN, CDR2 FVKESK. V gave up 4 bases and J gave up 9 bases; unmatched junction bases: 3. This CDR3 is built from 12 residues. The CDR3: CASSLGTRTQYF. DNA for the CDR3: TGTGCCAGCAGCCTTGGGACTAGAACGCAGTATTTT. The whole variable domain, remainder taken from reference TRBV14 and TRBJ2-3, is EAGVTQFPSHSVIEKGQTVTLRCDPISGHDNLYWYRRVMGKEIKFLLHFVKESKQDESGMPNNRFLAERTGGTYSTLKVQPAELEDSGVYFCASSLGTRTQYFGPGTRLTVL.

CDR3 DNA: TGTGCCAGTCAGGCATTGTCCTACAATGAGCAGTTCTTC. Amino acid sequence: CASQALSYNEQFF. The rearrangement joins TRBV2 to TRBJ2-1; D is undetermined. Between the trimmed V and J ends, which lost 9 bases and 1 base, there was a span of 10 bases. CDR1 SNHLY and CDR2 FYNNEI come from the germline V gene. The CDR3 has 13 amino acids. The full variable domain, rest sourced from reference TRBV2 and TRBJ2-1, is EPEVTQTPSHQVTQMGQEVILRCVPISNHLYFYWYRQILGQKVEFLVSFYNNEISEKSEIFDDQFSVERPDGSNFTLKIRSTKLEDSAMYFCASQALSYNEQFFGPGTRLTVL.

This clonotype came up a few times. In DNA form, the CDR3 reads TGTGCCAGCAGTACAACAGGGGCTAACTACAATGAGCAGTTCTTC. Amino acid sequence: CASSTTGANYNEQFF. The chain joins TRBV6-1 to TRBJ2-1; the match to TRBD1 covers 7 bases. CDR1 MNHNS and CDR2 SASEGT come from the germline V gene. Trimming cost V 5 bases and J 3 bases; bases outside gene matches: 7. The CDR3 consists of 15 residues.

There are a few counts of this clonotype. V and J are TRBV20-1 and TRBJ2-1; 15 bases agree with TRBD2. Per the germline V gene, CDR1 is DFQATT and CDR2 is SNEGSKA (reference sequence). The CDR3 covers 17 residues. Unmatched junction bases numbered 10, after V lost 5 bases and J lost 5 bases. Written as DNA, the CDR3 is TGCAGTGCTTATTCCCCCGGACTAGCGGGAGGGCACAATGAGCAGTTCTTC. Amino acid sequence: CSAYSPGLAGGHNEQFF.

The chain uses TRBV5-1 and TRBJ2-7, with D unclear. This CDR3 region has 15 residues. The ends were cut back, 0 bases at V and 3 bases at J, with 13 bases in the middle. CDR1 SGHRS and CDR2 YFSETQ come from the germline V gene. The CDR3 DNA reads TGCGCCAGCAGCTTGGTGTTAGGAGCCTTCTACGAGCAGTACTTC. Its protein product is CASSLVLGAFYEQYF.

V gene TRBV6-2 or TRBV6-3 combines with J gene TRBJ2-6; 8 bases fit TRBD2. Per germline, CDR1 MNHEY and CDR2 SVGEGT. CDR3 length: 19 amino acids. Germline trimming cut 0 bases from V and 2 bases from J; bases unmatched to any gene: 9. DNA of the CDR3: TGTGCCAGCAGTTACTCCGGAGCGGGAGATTATCCTGGGGCCAACGTCCTGACTTTC. Its translation: CASSYSGAGDYPGANVLTF.

The genes are TRBV6-1 and TRBJ2-5; 13 bases match TRBD2. The CDR3 extends over 15 amino acids. CDR1 is MNHNS, CDR2 SASEGT, per germline. The V segment lost 5 bases and the J segment 4 bases; nucleotides outside the gene matches: 4. Here the CDR3 DNA reads TGTGCCAGCAGTCAATGGACTAGCGGGAGAGAGACCCAGTACTTC. Its protein product is CASSQWTSGRETQYF.

V and J are TRBV6-2 or TRBV6-3 and TRBJ1-5; D gene unclear. The CDR3 runs 16 residues. V was pared by 6 bases and J by 0 bases, with 15 bases between. The germline V gene encodes CDR1 MNHEY and CDR2 SVGEGT. The CDR3 is CASSPLDGYSNQPQHF. The CDR3 bases are TGTGCCAGCAGCCCTTTGGACGGCTATAGCAATCAGCCCCAGCATTTT.

This chain connects TRBV28 to TRBJ1-5; D is ambiguous. Germline assignment: CDR1 MDHEN and CDR2 SYDVKM. The CDR3 has 13 amino acids. Trimming shortened V by 3 bases and J by 4 bases, and 7 bases separated the two germline ends. CDR3 sequence reads: CASSLRWNQPQHF. CDR3 bases: TGTGCCAGCAGTTTGCGGTGGAATCAGCCCCAGCATTTT.